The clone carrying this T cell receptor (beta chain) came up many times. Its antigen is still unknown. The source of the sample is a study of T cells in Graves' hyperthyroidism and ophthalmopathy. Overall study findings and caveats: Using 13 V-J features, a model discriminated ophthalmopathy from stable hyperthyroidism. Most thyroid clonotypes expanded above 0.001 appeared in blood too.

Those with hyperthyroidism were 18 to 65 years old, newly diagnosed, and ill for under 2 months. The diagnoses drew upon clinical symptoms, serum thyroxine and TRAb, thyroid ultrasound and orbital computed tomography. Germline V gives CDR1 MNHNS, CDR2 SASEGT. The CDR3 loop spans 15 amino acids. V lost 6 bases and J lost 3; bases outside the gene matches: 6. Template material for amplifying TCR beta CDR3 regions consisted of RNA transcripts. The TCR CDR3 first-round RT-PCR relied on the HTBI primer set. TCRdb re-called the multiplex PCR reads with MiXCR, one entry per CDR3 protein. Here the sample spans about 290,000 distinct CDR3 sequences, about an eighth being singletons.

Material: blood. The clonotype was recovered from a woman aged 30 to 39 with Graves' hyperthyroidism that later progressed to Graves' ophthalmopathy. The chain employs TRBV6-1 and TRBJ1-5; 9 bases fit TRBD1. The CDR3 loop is CASRAGTGLNQPQHF. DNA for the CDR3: TGTGCCAGCAGGGCCGGGACAGGGCTCAATCAGCCCCAGCATTTT.